This TCR beta chain was recorded in a study of identical twins (dated by TCRdb to the mid-2010s). Concerning the study at large: To test whether fetal clonotypes persist, the study used deep sequencing on TCR alpha and beta repertoires from monozygotic twins, unrelated adults of various ages, and cord blood. To rule out contamination, replicate twin experiments were performed at different times with different library preparation protocols. Study-level results and caveats: Fewer insertions were carried by abundant cord blood beta clonotypes; a weaker similar trend was observed in young adult naive repertoires, while no such trend was observed in memory repertoires. The excess sharing between twins in beta out-of-frame sequences was weaker because fewer shared sequences reduced the signal-to-noise ratio. In monozygotic twins, recombination models systematically underestimated out-of-frame TCR alpha sharing, but the models matched the sharing seen between unrelated individuals. Zero-insertion analyses could be partly confounded by invariant T cells such as MAIT and iNKT, though diverse VJ usage argued against such confounding for most clonotypes. Compared with coincidental sharing between unrelated individuals, an excess of low generation-probability sequences was observed among out-of-frame TCR alpha sequences shared between twins. Because the same donors could not be followed over many years, the conclusions depended on cross-sectional statistical analysis.

Every donor in the study was a healthy Caucasian. Miltenyi CD45RO+ enrichment and human naive T-cell isolation kits were used to isolate memory (CD45RO+) and naive T cells from PBMC. Libraries were built with 5' RACE. The sample was run on an Illumina HiSeq 2000. A universal primer binding site was introduced by template switching, and a unique molecular identifier was present in the final cDNA, enabling accurate counting of TCR cDNA molecules. Specific primers in the conserved constant-segment region were used to synthesize first-strand cDNA for the TCR alpha and beta chains. Each cDNA library was double barcoded, with a SMART-Mk sample barcode plus Illumina barcodes, to control for contamination. TruSeq adapter sequences along with Illumina sample barcodes were introduced in two successive PCR steps. The TCR alpha and beta cDNA libraries were sequenced on the Illumina HiSeq platform using custom primers. The authors' pipeline ran thus. MiGEC processed the raw reads to extract unique molecular identifiers, while MiXCR was used to determine the CDR3 positions. For each individual, recombination models were inferred using an EM algorithm with the repgenHMM and IGoR tools. The analysis of shared clonotypes was done with the tcR package in R, with sharing normalized by the product of cloneset sizes. Out-of-frame nonproductive sequences were analyzed to study raw recombination free of thymic and clonal selection effects. The public reads were reanalyzed by TCRdb: fastp trimming at Q25, MiXCR alignment, in-frame beta chains only. Rows merge per CDR3 protein into single entries with the most common DNA and genes. The V and J calls were not made by the authors but by TCRdb's processing. In this sample the table shows under 300,000 distinct CDR3 sequences, more than 12% of which occur a single time. In total, the top ten clones hold around 9.5% of the sample.

The table lists this clonotype with a few counts. Its antigen remains undetermined. No per-base quality is available; no much larger clone lies one base away. The CDR3 sequence holds 16 residues, the cysteine and phenylalanine included. Just the 48-base CDR3 DNA is kept, in frame starting at base 1. CDR1 is given as LGHDT and CDR2 as YNNKEL, both from the germline V gene (reference sequence). Ends trimmed: V by 1 base, J by 6 bases; bases unmatched to a gene: 6. The sequence came from a young woman in good health. The chain is assembled from TRBV3-1 and TRBJ2-1; TRBD2 lines up with 10 middle nucleotides. Sequenced sample: memory (CD45RO+) T cells sorted from blood. The label giving this sample's cell subset or site can be read as: CD45RO+ enriched T cells. The base sequence is TGTGCCAGCAGCCAAGTGCCTAGCGGGAGCACCAATGAGCAGTTCTTC. Its translation reads: CASSQVPSGSTNEQFF.